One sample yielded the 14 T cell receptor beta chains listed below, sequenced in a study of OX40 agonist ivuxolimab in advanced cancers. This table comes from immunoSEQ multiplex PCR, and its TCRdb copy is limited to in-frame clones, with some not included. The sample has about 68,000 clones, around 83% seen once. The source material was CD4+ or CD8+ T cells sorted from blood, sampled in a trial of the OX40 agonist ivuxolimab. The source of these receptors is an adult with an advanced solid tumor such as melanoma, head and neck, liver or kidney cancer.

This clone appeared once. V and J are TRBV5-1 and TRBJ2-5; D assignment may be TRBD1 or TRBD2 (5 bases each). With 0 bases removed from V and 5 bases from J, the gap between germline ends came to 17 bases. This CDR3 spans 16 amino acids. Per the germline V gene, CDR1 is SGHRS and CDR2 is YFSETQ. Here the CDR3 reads CASSLGLGTGMETQYF. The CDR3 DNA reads TGCGCCAGCAGCTTGGGTTTGGGGACCGGGATGGAGACCCAGTACTTC.

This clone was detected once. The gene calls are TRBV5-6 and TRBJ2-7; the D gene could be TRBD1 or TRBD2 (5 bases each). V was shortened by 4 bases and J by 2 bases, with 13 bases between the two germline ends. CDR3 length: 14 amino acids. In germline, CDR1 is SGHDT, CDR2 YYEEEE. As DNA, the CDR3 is TGTGCCAGCAGCCTGGGGACGGGGACCTACGAGCAGTACTTC. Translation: CASSLGTGTYEQYF.

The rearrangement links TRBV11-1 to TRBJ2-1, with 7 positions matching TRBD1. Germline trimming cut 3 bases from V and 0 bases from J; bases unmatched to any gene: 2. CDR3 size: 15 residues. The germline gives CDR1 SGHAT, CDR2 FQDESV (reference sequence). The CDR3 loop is CASSLDRSSYNEQFF. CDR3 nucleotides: TGTGCCAGCAGCTTGGACAGGAGCTCCTACAATGAGCAGTTCTTC.

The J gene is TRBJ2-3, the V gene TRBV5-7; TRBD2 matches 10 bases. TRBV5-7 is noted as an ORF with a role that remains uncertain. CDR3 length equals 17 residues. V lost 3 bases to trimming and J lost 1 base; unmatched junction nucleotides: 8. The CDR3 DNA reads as TGTGCCAGCAGCTCGCCCCCCGGGACTAGCGGCACAGATACGCAGTATTTT. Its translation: CASSSPPGTSGTDTQYF.

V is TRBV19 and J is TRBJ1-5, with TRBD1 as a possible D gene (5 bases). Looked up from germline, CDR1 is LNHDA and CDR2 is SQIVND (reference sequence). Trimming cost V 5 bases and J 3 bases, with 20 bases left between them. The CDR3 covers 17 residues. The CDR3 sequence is CASSGGVGRGLNQPQHF. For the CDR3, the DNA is TGTGCCAGTAGTGGGGGGGTAGGACGCGGGCTCAATCAGCCCCAGCATTTT.

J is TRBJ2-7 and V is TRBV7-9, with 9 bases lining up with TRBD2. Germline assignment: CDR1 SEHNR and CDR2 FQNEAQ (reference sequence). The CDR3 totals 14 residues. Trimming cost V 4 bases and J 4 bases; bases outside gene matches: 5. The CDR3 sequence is CASSSSGVSYEQYF. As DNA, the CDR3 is TGTGCCAGCAGCTCTAGCGGGGTATCTTACGAGCAGTACTTC.

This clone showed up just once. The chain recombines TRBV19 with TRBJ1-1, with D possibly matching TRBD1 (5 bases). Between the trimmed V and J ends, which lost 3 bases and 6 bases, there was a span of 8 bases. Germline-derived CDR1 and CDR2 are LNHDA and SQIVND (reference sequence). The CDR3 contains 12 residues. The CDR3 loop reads CASSMAGSEAFF. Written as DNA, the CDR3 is TGTGCCAGTAGTATGGCAGGGTCTGAAGCTTTCTTT. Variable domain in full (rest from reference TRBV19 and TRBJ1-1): DGGITQSPKYLFRKEGQNVTLSCEQNLNHDAMYWYRQDPGQGLRLIYYSQIVNDFQKGDIAEGYSVSREKKESFPLTVTSAQKNPTAFYLCASSMAGSEAFFGQGTRLTVV.

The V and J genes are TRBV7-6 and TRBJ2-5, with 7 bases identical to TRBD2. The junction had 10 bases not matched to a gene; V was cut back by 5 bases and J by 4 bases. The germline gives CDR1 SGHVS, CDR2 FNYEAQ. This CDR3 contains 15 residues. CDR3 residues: CASSPKGLVPETQYF. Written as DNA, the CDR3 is TGTGCCAGCAGCCCCAAAGGACTAGTCCCAGAGACCCAGTACTTC.

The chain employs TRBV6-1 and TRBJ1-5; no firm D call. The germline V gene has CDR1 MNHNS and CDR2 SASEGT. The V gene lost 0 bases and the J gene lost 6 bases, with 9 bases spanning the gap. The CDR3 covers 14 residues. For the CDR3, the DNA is TGTGCCAGCAGTGAAGCGCCGGCGAGTCAGCCCCAGCATTTT. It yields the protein CASSEAPASQPQHF.

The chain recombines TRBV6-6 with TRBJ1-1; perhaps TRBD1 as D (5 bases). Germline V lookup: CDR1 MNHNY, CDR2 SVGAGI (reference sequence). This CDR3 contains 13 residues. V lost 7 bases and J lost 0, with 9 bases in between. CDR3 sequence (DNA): TGTGCCAGCACCACGGGGGTGAACACTGAAGCTTTCTTT. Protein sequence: CASTTGVNTEAFF.

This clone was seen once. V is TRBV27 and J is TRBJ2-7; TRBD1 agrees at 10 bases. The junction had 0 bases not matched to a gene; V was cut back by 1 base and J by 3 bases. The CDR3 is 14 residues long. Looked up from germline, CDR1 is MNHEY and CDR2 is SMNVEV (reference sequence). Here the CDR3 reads CASSLWDRGYEQYF. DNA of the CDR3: TGTGCCAGCAGTTTATGGGACAGGGGCTACGAGCAGTACTTC.

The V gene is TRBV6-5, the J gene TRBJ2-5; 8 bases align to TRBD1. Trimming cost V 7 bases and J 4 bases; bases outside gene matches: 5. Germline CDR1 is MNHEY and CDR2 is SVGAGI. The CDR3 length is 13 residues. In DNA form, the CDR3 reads TGTGCCAGCACCCGGACAGGGAGAGAGACCCAGTACTTC. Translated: CASTRTGRETQYF.

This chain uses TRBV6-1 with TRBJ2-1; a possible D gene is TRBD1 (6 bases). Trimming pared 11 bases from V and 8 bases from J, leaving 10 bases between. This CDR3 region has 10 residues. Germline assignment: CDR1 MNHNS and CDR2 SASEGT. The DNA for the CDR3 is TGTGCCGCAGGGGCCGATGAGCAGTTCTTC. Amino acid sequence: CAAGADEQFF.

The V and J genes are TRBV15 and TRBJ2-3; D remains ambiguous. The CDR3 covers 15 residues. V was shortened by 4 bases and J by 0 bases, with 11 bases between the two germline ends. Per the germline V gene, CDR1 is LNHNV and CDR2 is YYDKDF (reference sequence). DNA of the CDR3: TGTGCCACCAGCAAAGACATCACAAGCACAGATACGCAGTATTTT. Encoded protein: CATSKDITSTDTQYF.